This TCR beta chain was profiled in a study of CD8+ T cells in alopecia areata. From germline, CDR1 is GTSNPN and CDR2 SVGIG (reference sequence). This CDR3 is 13 amino acids long. Trimming shortened V by 2 bases and J by 4 bases, and 9 bases separated the two germline ends. cDNA reverse transcribed from extracted RNA served as the sequencing template. Using immunoSEQ multiplex PCR, the repertoire was profiled, and TCRdb retains in-frame clones only, with some absent. The data show about 180,000 clones, with around 63% seen just once and approximately 1.7% held by the top ten. Study-wide results and limits: TCR sharing across patients was less clear than in mice, possibly HLA-related.

Turning to this clone: Its antigen is undetermined.

V and J are TRBV30 and TRBJ2-1, with D unresolved. The sequence came from a human donor with alopecia areata. The source material was CD4+ T cells sorted from blood, sampled at week 0. CDR3 protein: CAWSPGGYNEQFF. CDR3 nucleotides: TGTGCCTGGAGTCCCGGTGGATACAATGAGCAGTTCTTC.